This T cell receptor (beta chain) was captured by sequencing in a study of shared clonotypes between healthy human individuals. DNA input for the unsorted PBMC replicate PCRs was around 300 ng, some 29,000 T cell genomes. This table comes from immunoSEQ multiplex PCR, and its TCRdb copy is limited to in-frame clones, with some not included. The sample includes about 490,000 clones, less than 80% of them seen just once. Whole-study results and caveats: Researchers sampled blood only, noting tissue repertoires likely differ.

The ends were cut back, 6 bases at V and 4 bases at J, with 17 bases in the middle. Germline CDR1 and CDR2: LNHDA and SQIVND (reference sequence). This CDR3 is 15 amino acids long. As regards this clone: Its antigen remains unknown.

Specimen: PBMCs. The rearrangement uses TRBV19 and TRBJ2-3; tentative D call: TRBD2 (5 bases). This TCR derives from a woman aged 40 to 49 in good health. Some clones in this sample may be carry-over from other donors' samples. CDR3 nucleotides: TGTGCCAGTAGCATGACCGGCCTCGGGGCAGATACGCAGTATTTT. Residues: CASSMTGLGADTQYF.